One and the same sample provided the 26 T cell receptor beta chains below, sequenced in a study of CD8 T cells in ankylosing spondylitis. Study results and limitations: It appeared that ankylosing spondylitis blood was characterized by a TCR beta motif of about 8 highly homologous variants.

Antigen specificity for these receptors is unknown. TCRdb re-called the 5' RACE reads through MiXCR, storing one row per CDR3 protein. The repertoire consists of approximately 540,000 distinct CDR3 sequences, with 9.5% to 15% occurring once and the leading ten covering about 6.8%. The specimen was blood, either unsorted or a sorted T cell fraction (not recorded which). The receptors come from a male donor with ankylosing spondylitis.

This clonotype was picked up a small number of times. This CDR3 reads CASRSDGVEGNTIYF. The CDR3 nucleotides read TGCGCCAGCAGGTCGGACGGAGTGGAAGGAAACACCATATATTTT. The V call is TRBV5-1, the J call TRBJ1-3; D is unresolved. V shed 5 bases and J shed 4 bases, with 16 bases lying between them. The CDR3 runs to 15 residues. Per the germline V gene, CDR1 is SGHRS and CDR2 is YFSETQ.

This clonotype was detected a few times. The V call is TRBV11-3, the J call TRBJ2-1; TRBD2 agrees at 9 bases. The CDR3 runs to 15 residues. V shed 7 bases and J 4 bases; nucleotides not matched to a gene: 8. The germline V gene encodes CDR1 SGHNT and CDR2 YENEEA. The chain's CDR3 is CASNRRLAEYNEQFF. The CDR3 nucleotides read TGTGCCAGCAACCGACGACTAGCGGAGTACAATGAGCAGTTCTTC. Full variable domain (remainder filled in from reference TRBV11-3 and TRBJ2-1): EAGVVQSPRYKIIEKKQPVAFWCNPISGHNTLYWYLQNLGQGPELLIRYENEEAVDDSQLPKDRFSAERLKGVDSTLKIQPAELGDSAVYLCASNRRLAEYNEQFFGPGTRLTVL.

This clonotype showed up many times. V and J are TRBV7-2 and TRBJ2-5; 10 bases map to TRBD2. The CDR3 totals 15 residues. Germline trimming cut 3 bases from V and 2 bases from J; bases unmatched to any gene: 3. CDR1 is SGHTA and CDR2 is FQGNSA in the germline V gene. CDR3 sequence (DNA): TGTGCCAGCAGCTTTCCAGCGGGAGGGCAAGAGACCCAGTACTTC. Protein sequence: CASSFPAGGQETQYF. Complete variable domain (other parts from reference TRBV7-2 and TRBJ2-5): GAGVSQSPSNKVTEKGKDVELRCDPISGHTALYWYRQSLGQGLEFLIYFQGNSAPDKSGLPSDRFSAERTGGSVSTLTIQRTQQEDSAVYLCASSFPAGGQETQYFGPGTRLLVL.

This chain uses TRBV5-1 with TRBJ1-2, with TRBD1 matching over 8 bases. The CDR3 totals 16 residues. V gave up 4 bases and J gave up 7 bases; unmatched junction bases: 15. The germline CDR1 and CDR2 sequences are SGHRS and YFSETQ. CDR3 amino acids: CASSQSMTGTGVGYTF. In DNA, the CDR3 is TGCGCCAGCAGCCAATCCATGACCGGGACAGGTGTTGGCTACACCTTC.

This clonotype has just a few counts. The J gene is TRBJ2-1, the V gene TRBV20-1; TRBD2 matches at 13 bases. Trimming at V came to 5 bases and at J to 7 bases, leaving 8 bases not matched to a gene. Looked up from germline, CDR1 is DFQATT and CDR2 is SNEGSKA (reference sequence). This CDR3 region has 15 residues. This chain's CDR3 is CSAWTSGRGNNEQFF. The CDR3 bases are TGCAGTGCTTGGACTAGCGGGAGAGGTAATAATGAGCAGTTCTTC.

The chain has TRBV18 and TRBJ2-7, with D unclear. This CDR3 is built from 14 residues. The V end lost 0 bases, the J end lost 2 bases, and 8 bases lay between the germline ends. Germline lookup yields CDR1 KGHSH and CDR2 LQKENI. CDR3 sequence: CASSPPGSTYEQYF. The DNA for the CDR3 is TGTGCCAGCTCACCACCGGGTTCTACCTACGAGCAGTACTTC.

Many counts were recorded for this clonotype. The rearrangement joins TRBV29-1 to TRBJ1-1, with D unclear. V lost 0 bases and J 5 bases, leaving 10 bases between the germline ends. Per the germline V gene, CDR1 is SQVTM and CDR2 is ANQGSEA. CDR3 length equals 13 residues. As DNA, the CDR3 is TGCAGCGTTGAAGATGACACCCGAACTGAAGCTTTCTTT. Its protein is CSVEDDTRTEAFF.

This clonotype was counted only a few times. This rearrangement joins TRBV28 to TRBJ1-1; D is undetermined. V was trimmed by 3 bases and J by 1 base, leaving 12 bases between them. This CDR3 has 15 amino acids. CDR1 and CDR2 (germline): MDHEN, SYDVKM. Written as DNA, the CDR3 is TGTGCCAGCAGTTTCACTCTGCCCCGGAACACTGAAGCTTTCTTT. Translated, it gives CASSFTLPRNTEAFF.

This clonotype has a handful of counts. The chain employs TRBV29-1 and TRBJ1-2; weak D call: TRBD1 (6 bases). Germline lookup yields CDR1 SQVTM and CDR2 ANQGSEA. Trimming stripped 5 bases from V and 4 bases from J, with 14 bases between. This CDR3 comprises 13 residues. The CDR3 here is CSVTGSLSYGYTF. CDR3 in DNA: TGCAGCGTTACAGGGTCTCTAAGCTATGGCTACACCTTC.

This clonotype turned up a few times. V is TRBV9 and J is TRBJ2-7; 12 nucleotides line up with TRBD2. The CDR3 has 16 residues. Trimming took 3 bases from V and 3 from J; bases not matched to a gene: 7. Germline V gene data show CDR1 as SGDLS and CDR2 as YYNGEE. CDR3 sequence (DNA): TGTGCCAGCAGCGAGCCGGGACTAGCGGGTGTCTACGAGCAGTACGTC. Its protein is CASSEPGLAGVYEQYV.

This clonotype came up many times. The chain is built from TRBV27 and TRBJ2-1; TRBD2 aligns across 10 bases. This CDR3 region has 15 residues. The germline V gene has CDR1 MNHEY and CDR2 SMNVEV (reference sequence). V lost 0 bases, J lost 6 bases, and 2 bases stayed unmatched. CDR3 amino acids: CASSLSRLAGNEQFF. The CDR3 nucleotides are TGTGCCAGCAGTTTATCTAGACTAGCGGGCAATGAGCAGTTCTTC.

The chain links TRBV20-1 to TRBJ1-2, with no clear D. The CDR3 totals 11 residues. CDR1 is DFQATT, CDR2 SNEGSKA, per germline (reference sequence). CDR3 amino acids: CSYPGIRGYTF. As DNA, the CDR3 is TGCAGCTACCCCGGTATCCGGGGCTACACCTTC.

This chain uses TRBV11-2 with TRBJ2-1; a weak D match, TRBD1 (6 bases). V was pared by 5 bases and J by 10 bases, with 15 bases between. Germline CDR1 is SGHAT and CDR2 is FQNNGV. This CDR3 spans 13 amino acids. The CDR3 is CASSPQGWGEQFF. CDR3 in DNA: TGTGCCAGCAGCCCTCAGGGGTGGGGCGAGCAGTTCTTC. Looking up the rest from reference TRBV11-2 and TRBJ2-1 gives the full variable domain: EAGVAQSPRYKIIEKRQSVAFWCNPISGHATLYWYQQILGQGPKLLIQFQNNGVVDDSQLPKDRFSAERLKGVDSTLKIQPAKLEDSAVYLCASSPQGWGEQFFGPGTRLTVL.

There are many counts of this clonotype. The gene calls are TRBV12-3 or TRBV12-4 and TRBJ1-1; D is ambiguous. The CDR3 is 14 amino acids. V was clipped by 2 bases and J by 1 base, with 8 bases between them. CDR3 in amino acids: CASSLRYGNTEAFF. In nucleotides, the CDR3 is TGTGCCAGCAGTTTACGTTACGGGAACACTGAAGCTTTCTTT.

The sample holds many counts of this clonotype. CDR3 sequence (DNA): TGTGCCAGCAGCTCAATGTCAGGGCTAGCCGTATCCTTCTCCTACAATGAGCAGTTCTTC. This gives the protein CASSSMSGLAVSFSYNEQFF. J is TRBJ2-1 and V is TRBV7-2; D is perhaps TRBD1 or TRBD2 (5 bases each). CDR3 size: 20 residues. Germline values: CDR1 SGHTA, CDR2 FQGNSA. V lost 4 bases and J 0 bases, leaving 25 bases between the germline ends.

The table lists this clonotype with many counts. Here the CDR3 reads CASSFTASSYNEQFF. CDR3 DNA: TGTGCCAGCTCTTTTACGGCGAGCTCCTACAATGAGCAGTTCTTC. The chain links TRBV7-2 to TRBJ2-1; D not certain. The CDR3 covers 15 residues. CDR1 and CDR2 from the germline V gene are SGHTA and FQGNSA. The germline V and J ends were trimmed by 8 bases and 0 bases, with 14 bases remaining between them.

This clonotype occurred a few times. The gene calls are TRBV9 and TRBJ2-2, with D possibly matching TRBD1 (5 bases). V lost 6 bases, J lost 2 bases, and 14 bases lay in between. This CDR3 region has 15 residues. Germline CDR1 SGDLS, CDR2 YYNGEE. CDR3 coding DNA: TGTGCCAGCATGGAAGCAGGGTACAACACCGGGGAGCTGTTTTTT. Protein sequence: CASMEAGYNTGELFF.

The V call is TRBV20-1, the J call TRBJ2-5, with 8 positions matching TRBD2. Trimming removed 2 bases from V and 5 bases from J; junction bases left unmatched: 7. This CDR3 has 14 amino acids. In germline, CDR1 is DFQATT, CDR2 SNEGSKA (reference sequence). The CDR3 reads CSARRGLAGETQYF. For the CDR3, the DNA is TGCAGTGCTAGACGCGGACTAGCCGGGGAGACCCAGTACTTC.

This rearrangement joins TRBV13 to TRBJ1-4; D is unclear. The CDR3 length is 14 residues. CDR1 is PRHDT and CDR2 is FYEKMQ in the germline V gene (reference sequence). The V and J ends lost 3 bases and 5 bases respectively, with 10 bases between them. The CDR3 DNA is TGTGCCAGCAGCTTCCGCGTTGGAAATGAAAAACTGTTTTTT. Protein product: CASSFRVGNEKLFF.

In its sample, this clonotype was seen a few times. V usage is TRBV15 and J usage is TRBJ2-7; the D gene is possibly TRBD1 (5 bases). The CDR3 has 13 residues. The germline V gene has CDR1 LNHNV and CDR2 YYDKDF (reference sequence). Between the trimmed V and J ends, which lost 2 bases and 3 bases, there was a span of 8 bases. The CDR3: CATSRKGYYEQYF. CDR3 sequence (DNA): TGTGCCACCAGCAGAAAGGGGTACTACGAGCAGTACTTC.

This clonotype was detected a few times. The V and J genes are TRBV5-1 and TRBJ1-1; D call uncertain. CDR3 length equals 13 residues. Trimming stripped 5 bases from V and 0 bases from J, with 8 bases between. CDR1 and CDR2 (germline): SGHRS, YFSETQ. CDR3 in amino acids: CASREGVNTEAFF. The CDR3 coding sequence is TGCGCCAGCAGAGAGGGCGTGAACACTGAAGCTTTCTTT.

The chain carries TRBV10-1 and TRBJ2-1; 11 bases align to TRBD2. Per germline, CDR1 WNHNN and CDR2 SYGVQD (reference sequence). V lost 6 bases and J lost 9; bases outside the gene matches: 4. The CDR3 is 13 residues long. The CDR3 protein is CASSVSGRGEQFF. The DNA for the CDR3 is TGCGCCAGCAGCGTTAGCGGGAGGGGTGAGCAGTTCTTC.

This clonotype was detected ten times or more. V gene TRBV7-2 combines with J gene TRBJ2-2; D ambiguous. CDR1 SGHTA and CDR2 FQGNSA come from the germline V gene. The CDR3 has 13 residues. V dropped 5 bases and J dropped 6 bases, with 10 bases sitting between them. The CDR3 sequence: CASSPVPAGELFF. DNA for the CDR3: TGTGCCAGCAGCCCCGTCCCGGCCGGGGAGCTGTTTTTT.

The rearrangement links TRBV7-8 to TRBJ2-7; D possibly matches TRBD1 or TRBD2 (5 bases each). CDR1 SGHVS and CDR2 FQNEAQ come from the germline V gene. The CDR3 covers 16 residues. V was cut by 5 bases and J by 1 base, with 18 bases left in between. This CDR3 is CASSARGPRESYEQYF. CDR3 nucleotide sequence: TGTGCCAGCAGCGCCCGGGGCCCGAGGGAGTCCTACGAGCAGTACTTC. Combining the CDR3 with reference TRBV7-8 and TRBJ2-7 gives the whole variable domain GAGVSQSPRYKVAKRGQDVALRCDPISGHVSLFWYQQALGQGPEFLTYFQNEAQLDKSGLPSDRFFAERPEGSVSTLKIQRTQQEDSAVYLCASSARGPRESYEQYFGPGTRLTVT.

The V and J genes are TRBV29-1 and TRBJ1-4; D possibly corresponds to TRBD1 (6 bases). The CDR3 runs to 13 residues. V lost 7 bases, J lost 7 bases, and 16 bases lay in between. Germline V lookup: CDR1 SQVTM, CDR2 ANQGSEA. Here the CDR3 reads CSAQGGEAEKLFF. As DNA, the CDR3 is TGCAGCGCCCAAGGGGGGGAGGCTGAAAAACTGTTTTTT.

The rearrangement joins TRBV20-1 to TRBJ2-1; 13 nucleotides line up with TRBD2. This CDR3 has 19 amino acids. J lost 6 bases, V lost 0 bases, and 14 bases had no gene match. CDR1 DFQATT and CDR2 SNEGSKA come from the germline V gene (reference sequence). Here the CDR3 DNA reads TGCAGTGCTAGAGATACCGAACTAGCGGGAGGGCCGGCTATCAATGAGCAGTTCTTC. Protein sequence: CSARDTELAGGPAINEQFF.